This T cell receptor (beta chain) was observed in a study of T cells in Graves' hyperthyroidism and ophthalmopathy. Study-wide results and limits: A median roughly six months before onset, the model predicted ophthalmopathy. Ophthalmopathy stood apart from stable hyperthyroidism in a 13 V-J model.

Clinicians diagnosed patients from clinical symptoms, serum thyroxine and TRAb, thyroid ultrasound and orbital computed tomography. V lost 7 bases and J lost 2, with 13 bases in between. The length of the CDR3 is 14 residues. RNA transcripts served as the template for amplifying TCR beta CDR3 regions. During a first-round RT-PCR of the TCR CDR3, the HTBI primer set was used. TCRdb processed the multiplex PCR reads anew with MiXCR; each CDR3 protein has one entry. The sample includes roughly 290,000 distinct CDR3 sequences, 15% to 20% of them seen just once. This clonotype was picked up many times. Its antigen is still unknown.

V is TRBV12-3 or TRBV12-4 and J is TRBJ2-3, with D possibly being TRBD1 (6 bases). Sequenced input: blood. The source is a woman aged 55-70 years with Graves' ophthalmopathy. In DNA form, the CDR3 reads TGTGCCAGCAATACCGGACAGAACACAGATACGCAGTATTTT. Encoded protein: CASNTGQNTDTQYF.